This TCR beta chain was identified in a study of regulatory T cells in long-lasting Graves disease. Study overall: In persistent Graves' disease, antithyroid drugs had been taken for over 5 years and TSH receptor antibodies stayed positive.

The CDR3 runs to 17 residues. V shed 5 bases and J 5 bases; nucleotides not matched to a gene: 13. Germline CDR1 and CDR2: MDHEN and SYDVKM. Building of the TCR beta libraries involved iRepertoire HTBI primers and Arm-PCR of CDR3 regions. TCRdb redid the calling of the multiplex PCR reads with MiXCR, one entry per CDR3 protein. The table records 360,000 or so distinct CDR3 sequences, roughly 20% of them present only once. Time point reported: persistent/refractory GD, antithyroid drugs over 5 years with positive TRAb. With RNA extracted from PBMCs as input, the TCR library was made. Patients were enrolled at an endocrinology department in Xi'an, China. This clonotype showed up many times.

Sequenced material: peripheral blood mononuclear cells (PBMCs), taken when the disease was refractory, from a patient treated with antithyroid drugs. The TCR was taken from a woman aged 40 to 50 with Graves disease. The J gene is TRBJ1-5, the V gene TRBV28; TRBD1 aligns across 9 bases. The CDR3 sequence is CASSPRADRGVHQPQHF. The CDR3 DNA is TGTGCCAGCAGTCCTCGGGCGGACAGGGGAGTCCATCAGCCCCAGCATTTT.